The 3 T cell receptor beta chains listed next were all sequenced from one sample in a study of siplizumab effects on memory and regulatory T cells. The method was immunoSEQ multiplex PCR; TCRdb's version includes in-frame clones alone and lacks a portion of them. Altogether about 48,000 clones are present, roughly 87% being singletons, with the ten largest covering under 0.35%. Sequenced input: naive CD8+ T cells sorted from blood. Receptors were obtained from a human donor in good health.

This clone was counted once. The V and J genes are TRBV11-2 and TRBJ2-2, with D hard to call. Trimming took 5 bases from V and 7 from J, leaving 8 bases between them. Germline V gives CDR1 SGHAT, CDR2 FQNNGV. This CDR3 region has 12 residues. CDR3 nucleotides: TGTGCCAGCAGCCAGTCTGGCGGGGAGCTGTTTTTT. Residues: CASSQSGGELFF.

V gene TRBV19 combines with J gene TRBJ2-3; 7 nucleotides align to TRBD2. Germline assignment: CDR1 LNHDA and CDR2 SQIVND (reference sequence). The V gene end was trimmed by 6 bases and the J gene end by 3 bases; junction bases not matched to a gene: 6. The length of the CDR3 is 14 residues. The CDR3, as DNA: TGTGCCAGTAGAGGACTAGGACTTACAGATACGCAGTATTTT. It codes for CASRGLGLTDTQYF.

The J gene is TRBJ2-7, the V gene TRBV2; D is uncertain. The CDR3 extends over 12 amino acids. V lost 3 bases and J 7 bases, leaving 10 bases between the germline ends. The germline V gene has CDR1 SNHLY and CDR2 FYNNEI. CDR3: CASSDPRHEQYF. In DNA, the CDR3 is TGTGCCAGCAGTGATCCCCGGCATGAGCAGTACTTC.